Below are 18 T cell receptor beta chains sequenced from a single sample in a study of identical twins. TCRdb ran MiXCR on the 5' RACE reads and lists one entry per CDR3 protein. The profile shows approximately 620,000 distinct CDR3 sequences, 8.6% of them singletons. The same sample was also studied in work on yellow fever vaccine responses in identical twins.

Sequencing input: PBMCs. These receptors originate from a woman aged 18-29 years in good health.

The CDR3 is CASSIAGGPGDTQYF. CDR3 in DNA: TGTGCCAGCAGCATAGCGGGAGGGCCGGGAGATACGCAGTATTTT. This chain uses TRBV28 with TRBJ2-3; TRBD2 agrees at 11 bases. The CDR3 contains 15 residues. The germline CDR1 and CDR2 sequences are MDHEN and SYDVKM. The V and J ends lost 6 bases and 5 bases, in that order; junction bases with no gene match: 7.

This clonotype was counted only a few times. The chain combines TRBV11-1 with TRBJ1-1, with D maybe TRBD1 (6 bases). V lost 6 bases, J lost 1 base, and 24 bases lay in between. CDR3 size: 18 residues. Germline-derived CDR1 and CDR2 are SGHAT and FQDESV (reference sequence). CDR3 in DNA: TGTGCCAGCAGGGGAACCGGGACATCCAAAGGGACGAACACTGAAGCTTTCTTT. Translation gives CASRGTGTSKGTNTEAFF.

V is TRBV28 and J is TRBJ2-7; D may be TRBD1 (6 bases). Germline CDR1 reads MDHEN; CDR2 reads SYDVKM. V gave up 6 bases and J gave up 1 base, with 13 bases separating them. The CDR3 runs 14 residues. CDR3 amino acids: CASSPQGRSYEQYF. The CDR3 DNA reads TGTGCCAGCAGCCCTCAGGGGAGATCCTACGAGCAGTACTTC.

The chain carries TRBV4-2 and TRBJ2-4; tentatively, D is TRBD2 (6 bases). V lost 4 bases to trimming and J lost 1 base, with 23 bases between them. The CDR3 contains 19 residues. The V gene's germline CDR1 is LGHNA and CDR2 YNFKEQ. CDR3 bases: TGTGCCAGCAGCCCCAATCCTGGTTTGGGGACTGGGGCCAAAAACATTCAGTACTTC. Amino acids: CASSPNPGLGTGAKNIQYF.

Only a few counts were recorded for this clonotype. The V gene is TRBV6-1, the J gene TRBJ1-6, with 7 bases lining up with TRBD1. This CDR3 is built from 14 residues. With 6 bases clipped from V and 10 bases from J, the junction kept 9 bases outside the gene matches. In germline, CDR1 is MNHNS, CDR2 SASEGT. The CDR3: CASRGTGEVSPLHF. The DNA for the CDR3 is TGTGCCAGCAGGGGAACAGGGGAAGTATCACCCCTCCACTTT.

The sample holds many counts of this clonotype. CDR3 sequence reads: CAIRPEYQETQYF. The CDR3 DNA is TGTGCCATCAGACCAGAGTACCAAGAGACCCAGTACTTC. The V and J genes are TRBV10-3 and TRBJ2-5; D not resolved. The CDR3 runs to 13 residues. Trimming shortened V by 6 bases and J by 0 bases, and 8 bases separated the two germline ends. CDR1 ENHRY and CDR2 SYGVKD come from the germline V gene.

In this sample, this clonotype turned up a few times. The CDR3 here is CASSTDRAAETQYF. CDR3 nucleotide sequence: TGTGCCAGCAGCACGGACAGGGCGGCAGAGACCCAGTACTTC. The chain has TRBV7-9 and TRBJ2-5, with 8 bases aligning to TRBD1. Germline V gene sequence: CDR1 SEHNR, CDR2 FQNEAQ (reference sequence). Unmatched junction bases numbered 6, after V lost 5 bases and J lost 4 bases. CDR3 length equals 14 residues. The variable domain in full, with the rest retrieved from reference TRBV7-9 and TRBJ2-5, is DTGVSQNPRHKITKRGQNVTFRCDPISEHNRLYWYRQTLGQGPEFLTYFQNEAQLEKSRLLSDRFSAERPKGSFSTLEIQRTEQGDSAMYLCASSTDRAAETQYFGPGTRLLVL.

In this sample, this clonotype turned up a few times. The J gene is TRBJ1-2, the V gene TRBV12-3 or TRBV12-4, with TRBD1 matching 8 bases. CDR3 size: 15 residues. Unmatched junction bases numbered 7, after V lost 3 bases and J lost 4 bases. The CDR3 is CASSLWAGGSYGYTF. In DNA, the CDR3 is TGTGCCAGCAGTTTGTGGGCAGGGGGCAGCTATGGCTACACCTTC.

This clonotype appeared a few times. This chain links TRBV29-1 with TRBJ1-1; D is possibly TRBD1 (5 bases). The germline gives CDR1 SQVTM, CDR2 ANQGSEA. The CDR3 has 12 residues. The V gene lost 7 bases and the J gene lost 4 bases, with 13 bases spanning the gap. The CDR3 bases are TGCAGCGCCGCTCGGGGGGGCACTGAAGCTTTCTTT. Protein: CSAARGGTEAFF.

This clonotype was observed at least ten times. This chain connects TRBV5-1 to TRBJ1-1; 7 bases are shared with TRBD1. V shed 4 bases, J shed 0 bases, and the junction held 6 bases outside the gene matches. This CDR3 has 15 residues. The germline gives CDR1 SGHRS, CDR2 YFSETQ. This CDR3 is CASSPPGQMNTEAFF. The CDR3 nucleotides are TGCGCCAGCAGCCCTCCGGGACAGATGAACACTGAAGCTTTCTTT.

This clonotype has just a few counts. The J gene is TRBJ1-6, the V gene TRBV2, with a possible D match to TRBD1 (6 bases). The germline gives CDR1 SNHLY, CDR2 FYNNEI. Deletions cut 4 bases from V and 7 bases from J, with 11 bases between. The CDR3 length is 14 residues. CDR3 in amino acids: CASSGGANNSPLHF. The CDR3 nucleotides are TGTGCCAGCAGTGGGGGGGCGAACAATTCACCCCTCCACTTT.

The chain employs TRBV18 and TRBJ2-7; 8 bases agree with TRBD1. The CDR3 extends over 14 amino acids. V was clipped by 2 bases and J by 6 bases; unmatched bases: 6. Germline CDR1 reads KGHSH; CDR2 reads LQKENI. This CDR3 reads CASSPLGQGSEQYF. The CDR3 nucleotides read TGTGCCAGCTCACCATTAGGACAGGGAAGCGAGCAGTACTTC.

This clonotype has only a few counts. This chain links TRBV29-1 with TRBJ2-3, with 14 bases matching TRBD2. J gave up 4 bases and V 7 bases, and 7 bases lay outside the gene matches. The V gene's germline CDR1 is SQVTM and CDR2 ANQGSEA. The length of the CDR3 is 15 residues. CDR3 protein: CSGVGLAGGADTQYF. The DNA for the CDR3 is TGCAGCGGTGTAGGACTAGCGGGAGGCGCAGATACGCAGTATTTT.

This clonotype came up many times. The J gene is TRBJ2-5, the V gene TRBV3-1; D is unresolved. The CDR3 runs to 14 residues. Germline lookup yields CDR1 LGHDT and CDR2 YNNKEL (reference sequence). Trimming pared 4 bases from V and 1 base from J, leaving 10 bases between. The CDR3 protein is CASSLITLQETQYF. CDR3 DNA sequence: TGTGCCAGCAGCCTTATTACTCTCCAAGAGACCCAGTACTTC.

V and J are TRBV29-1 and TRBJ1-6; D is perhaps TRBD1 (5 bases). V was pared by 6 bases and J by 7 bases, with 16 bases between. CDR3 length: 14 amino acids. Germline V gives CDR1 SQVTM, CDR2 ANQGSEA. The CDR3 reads CSVPAVGGNSPLHF. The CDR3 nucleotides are TGCAGCGTCCCCGCGGTGGGGGGAAATTCACCCCTCCACTTT.

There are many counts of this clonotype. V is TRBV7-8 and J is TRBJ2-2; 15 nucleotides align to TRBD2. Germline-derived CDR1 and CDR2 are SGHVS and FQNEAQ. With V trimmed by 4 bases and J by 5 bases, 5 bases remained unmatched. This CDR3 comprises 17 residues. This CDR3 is CASSSGLAGGQTGELFF. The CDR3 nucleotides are TGTGCCAGCAGCTCCGGACTAGCGGGAGGGCAAACCGGGGAGCTGTTTTTT.

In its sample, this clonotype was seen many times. CDR3: CASKTTGGAEAFF. The DNA for the CDR3 is TGTGCCAGCAAAACGACAGGGGGGGCTGAAGCTTTCTTT. The V and J genes are TRBV12-3 or TRBV12-4 and TRBJ1-1, with 9 bases aligning to TRBD1. CDR3 length: 13 amino acids. Unmatched junction bases numbered 6, after V lost 7 bases and J lost 6 bases.

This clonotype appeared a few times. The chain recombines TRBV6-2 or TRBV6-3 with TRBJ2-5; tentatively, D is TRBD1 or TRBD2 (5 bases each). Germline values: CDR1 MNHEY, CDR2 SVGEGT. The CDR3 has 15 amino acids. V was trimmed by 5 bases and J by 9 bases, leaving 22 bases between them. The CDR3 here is CASSADGAPGVAQYF. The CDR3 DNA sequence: TGTGCCAGCAGTGCCGACGGGGCGCCCGGAGTGGCCCAGTACTTC.